This T cell receptor beta chain originates from a study of long-term antiretroviral therapy in people with HIV. Notes on the study in general: Diversity measured after ART increased yet remained under transplant donor controls. HIV repertoires spanned narrower CDR3 length ranges than controls.

Trimming removed 2 bases at V and 8 bases at J, with 15 bases between. Germline CDR1 is MNHEY and CDR2 is SVGAGI. CDR3 length: 15 amino acids. Runs used v3.0 of the immunoSEQ assay and were done at survey level. TCRdb's table, derived via immunoSEQ multiplex PCR, lists solely in-frame clones and lacks some. The table records 20,000 to 25,000 clones, more than 70% of them present only once. About this clone: What it recognizes is unknown.

This TCR derives from a woman aged 45-65 years with HIV. This sequence joins TRBV6-5 and TRBJ1-4; maybe TRBD1 (6 bases). Sample: unsorted PBMCs, taken approximately 2.5 years after starting antiretroviral therapy. CDR3 nucleotides: TGTGCCAGCAGTTACGCCACAGGGCGAGGGGAAAAACTGTTTTTT. This gives the protein CASSYATGRGEKLFF.